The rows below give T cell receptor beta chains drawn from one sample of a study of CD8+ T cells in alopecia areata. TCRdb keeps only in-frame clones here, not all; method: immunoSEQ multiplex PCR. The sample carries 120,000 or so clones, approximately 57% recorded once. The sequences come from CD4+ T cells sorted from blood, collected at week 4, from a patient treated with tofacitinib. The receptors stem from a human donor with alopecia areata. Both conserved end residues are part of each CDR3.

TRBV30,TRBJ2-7,CAWNPDYSYEQYF
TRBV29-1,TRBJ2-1,CSAMTGGSNEQFF
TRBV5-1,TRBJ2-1,CASSGDRGRNEQFF
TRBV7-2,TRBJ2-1,CASSSTTGRDEQFF
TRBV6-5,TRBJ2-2,CASSRGLAGNGELFF
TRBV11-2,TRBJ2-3,CASSLSDTQYF
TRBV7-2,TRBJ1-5,CASSPLQRQPQHF
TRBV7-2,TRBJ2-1,CASSPGPGDEQFF
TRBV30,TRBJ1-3,CAWRAGPGDTIYF
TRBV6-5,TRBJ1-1,CASSYSNRDLNTEAFF
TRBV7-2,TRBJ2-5,CASSPRGQETQYF
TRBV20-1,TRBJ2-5,CSASGETQYF
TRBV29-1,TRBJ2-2,CSVKNAGELFF
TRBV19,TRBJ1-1,CASSSVREAFF
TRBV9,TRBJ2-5,CASSVDPGRQETQYF
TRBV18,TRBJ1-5,CASSPTREGSNQPQHF
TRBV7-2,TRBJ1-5,CARDRWCGKSF
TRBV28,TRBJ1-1,CASYRSAGGGRTEAFF
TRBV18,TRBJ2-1,CASSLALGTAYNEQFF
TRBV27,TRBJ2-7,CASARTSLLEQYF
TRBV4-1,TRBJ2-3,CASSQVIAATDTQYF
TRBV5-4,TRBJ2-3,CASSPDSTDTQYF
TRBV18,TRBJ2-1,CASSPTGAYNEQFF
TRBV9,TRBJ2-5,CASSAASGAGIQETQYF
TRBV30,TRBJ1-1,CAWSHPDRVQEAFF
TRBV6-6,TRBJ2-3,CASRPGQITSTDTQYF
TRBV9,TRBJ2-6,CASSVGRLSGANVLTF
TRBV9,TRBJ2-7,CASSATPRTASYEQYF
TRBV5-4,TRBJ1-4,CASSRQGEGEKLFF
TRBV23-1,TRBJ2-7,CASSQQGRGFDEQYF
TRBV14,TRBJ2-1,CASSHTRYEQFF
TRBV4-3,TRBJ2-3,CASSQRPSTDTQYF
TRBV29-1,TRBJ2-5,CSVGSGGGANQETQYF
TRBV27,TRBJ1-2,CASGKQGKNYGYTF